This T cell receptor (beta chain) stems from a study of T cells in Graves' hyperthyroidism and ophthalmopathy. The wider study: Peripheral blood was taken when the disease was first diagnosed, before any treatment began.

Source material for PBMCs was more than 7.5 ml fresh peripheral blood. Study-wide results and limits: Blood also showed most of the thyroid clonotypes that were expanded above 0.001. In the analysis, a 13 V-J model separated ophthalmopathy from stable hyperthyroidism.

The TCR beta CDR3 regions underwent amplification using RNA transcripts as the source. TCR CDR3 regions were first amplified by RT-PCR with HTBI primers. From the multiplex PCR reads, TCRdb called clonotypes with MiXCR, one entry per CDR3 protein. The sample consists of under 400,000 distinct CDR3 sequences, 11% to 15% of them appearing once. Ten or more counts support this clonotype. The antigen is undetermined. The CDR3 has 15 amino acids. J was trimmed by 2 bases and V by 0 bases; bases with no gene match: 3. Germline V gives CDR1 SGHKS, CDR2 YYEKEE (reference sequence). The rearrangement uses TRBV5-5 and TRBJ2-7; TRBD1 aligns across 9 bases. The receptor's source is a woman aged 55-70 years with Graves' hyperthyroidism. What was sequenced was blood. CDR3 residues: CASSLGDRVAYEQYV. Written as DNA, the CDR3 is TGTGCCAGCAGCTTGGGGGACAGGGTAGCCTACGAGCAGTACGTC.